These 9 T cell receptor beta chains originate from one sample sequenced in a study of shared clonotypes between healthy human individuals. Sequenced by immunoSEQ multiplex PCR; TCRdb stores in-frame clones only, minus some. This sample has roughly 2 million clones, with 90% to 97% found just once. What was sequenced was naive CD4+ T cells sorted from blood. Noted subset: CD45RA+ positively selected. Receptor source: a man between 18 and 29 years old in good health.

As concerns this clone: The same CDR3 arises from other DNA sequences in this sample as well. V gene TRBV18 combines with J gene TRBJ2-7; D uncertain. Germline V gene sequence: CDR1 KGHSH, CDR2 LQKENI. V was pared by 0 bases and J by 0 bases, with 9 bases between. The CDR3 consists of 15 residues. The chain's CDR3 is CASSPPGRPSYEQYF. The CDR3 DNA reads as TGTGCCAGCTCACCACCCGGCCGTCCCTCCTACGAGCAGTACTTC.

The chain joins TRBV18 to TRBJ1-4, with 8 bases aligning to TRBD1. V lost 1 base, J lost 2 bases, and 3 bases stayed unmatched. Looked up from germline, CDR1 is KGHSH and CDR2 is LQKENI. The CDR3 runs 16 residues. Written as DNA, the CDR3 is TGTGCCAGCTCACCACGACAGGGGTCCACTAATGAAAAACTGTTTTTT. Protein: CASSPRQGSTNEKLFF.

The V and J genes are TRBV5-6 and TRBJ1-3, with D unclear. The germline V gene encodes CDR1 SGHDT and CDR2 YYEEEE. The CDR3 has 14 amino acids. Between the trimmed V and J ends, which lost 4 bases and 4 bases, there was a span of 12 bases. CDR3 residues: CASSPGNIGNTIYF. DNA for the CDR3: TGTGCCAGCAGCCCCGGGAACATCGGAAACACCATATATTTT.

The V and J genes are TRBV19 and TRBJ2-7; TRBD1 matches 7 bases. Germline lookup yields CDR1 LNHDA and CDR2 SQIVND (reference sequence). The CDR3 covers 18 residues. V shed 5 bases and J 1 base; nucleotides not matched to a gene: 17. CDR3 loop: CASSHVGAVQGTSYEQYF. CDR3 DNA sequence: TGTGCCAGTAGTCATGTGGGGGCCGTACAGGGGACGTCCTACGAGCAGTACTTC.

The genes are TRBV14 and TRBJ1-6; D may be TRBD1 (6 bases). The CDR3 runs to 15 residues. Trimming took 3 bases from V and 7 from J, leaving 13 bases between them. Germline lookup yields CDR1 SGHDN and CDR2 FVKESK. CDR3 residues: CASSQGGHQNSPLHF. CDR3 in DNA: TGTGCCAGCAGCCAGGGGGGACATCAAAATTCACCCCTCCACTTT.

In the case of this clone: An end of the junction differs from the germline gene, which may be a read error. The genes are TRBV7-7 and TRBJ1-3; maybe TRBD1 (6 bases). Per the germline V gene, CDR1 is SSHAT and CDR2 is FNYEAQ (reference sequence). The CDR3 covers 13 residues. CDR3 sequence reads: CASSLDRGNTIYF. CDR3 in DNA: TGTGCTAGCAGCTTAGACAGGGGAAACACCATATATTTT.

V usage is TRBV28 and J usage is TRBJ2-4; the match to TRBD2 covers 9 bases. The CDR3 loop spans 15 amino acids. V shed 6 bases and J 9 bases; nucleotides not matched to a gene: 12. CDR1 is MDHEN, CDR2 SYDVKM, per germline. The CDR3 coding sequence is TGTGCCAGCAGCCGGAGCGGGGGGCCCCAGGGCATTCAGTACTTC. Translated: CASSRSGGPQGIQYF.

The J gene is TRBJ1-2, the V gene TRBV19; 8 bases align to TRBD1. The V gene's germline CDR1 is LNHDA and CDR2 SQIVND (reference sequence). The CDR3 extends over 13 amino acids. V shed 8 bases, J shed 2 bases, and the junction held 4 bases outside the gene matches. The DNA for the CDR3 is TGTGCCAGTTACAGGGGGAACAACTATGGCTACACCTTC. It encodes CASYRGNNYGYTF. The full variable domain, in which reference TRBV19 and TRBJ1-2 provide the parts outside the CDR3, is DGGITQSPKYLFRKEGQNVTLSCEQNLNHDAMYWYRQDPGQGLRLIYYSQIVNDFQKGDIAEGYSVSREKKESFPLTVTSAQKNPTAFYLCASYRGNNYGYTFGSGTRLTVV.

The rearrangement links TRBV19 to TRBJ1-2; 9 nucleotides match TRBD1. From germline, CDR1 is LNHDA and CDR2 SQIVND (reference sequence). The J segment lost 2 bases and the V segment lost 5 bases, leaving 0 bases of the junction unmatched. The CDR3 has 13 residues. CDR3 DNA: TGTGCCAGTAGTGACAGGGGGAACTATGGCTACACCTTC. It is translated as CASSDRGNYGYTF.